This paragraph covers one T cell receptor beta chain sequence. Other DNA sequences from this sample encode an identical CDR3 as well. Using immunoSEQ multiplex PCR, the repertoire was profiled, and TCRdb retains in-frame clones only, with some absent. The sample yields under 450,000 clones, around 93% seen once. The sample comes from a study of shared T cell receptors in the human thymus. The germline V gene encodes CDR1 SEHNR and CDR2 FQNEAQ (reference sequence). The CDR3 has 15 residues. V dropped 2 bases and J dropped 2; count of bases not matched to a gene: 0. This clonotype originated in a human donor. The rearrangement uses TRBV7-9 and TRBJ2-1, with 10 bases identical to TRBD2. Source material: thymocytes. In nucleotides, the CDR3 is TGTGCCAGCAGCTTACTAGCGGGAGCCTACAATGAGCAGTTCTTC. Translating it yields CASSLLAGAYNEQFF.